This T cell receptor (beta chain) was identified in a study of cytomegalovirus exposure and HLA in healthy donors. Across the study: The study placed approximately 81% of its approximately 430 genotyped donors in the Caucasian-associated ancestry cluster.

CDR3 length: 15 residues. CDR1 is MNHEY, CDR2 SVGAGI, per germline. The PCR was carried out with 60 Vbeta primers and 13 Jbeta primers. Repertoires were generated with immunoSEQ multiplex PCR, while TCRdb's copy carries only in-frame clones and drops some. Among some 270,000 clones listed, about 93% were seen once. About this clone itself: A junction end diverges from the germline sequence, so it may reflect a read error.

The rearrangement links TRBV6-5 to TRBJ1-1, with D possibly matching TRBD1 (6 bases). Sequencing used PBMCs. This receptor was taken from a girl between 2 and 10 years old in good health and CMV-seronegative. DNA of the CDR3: TGTGCCAGCAGATACTCAGGACAGACAAAGACTGAAGCTTTCTTT. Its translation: CASRYSGQTKTEAFF.